This TCR beta chain comes out of a study of T cells in Graves' hyperthyroidism and ophthalmopathy. Study observations and caveats: The majority of expanded thyroid clonotypes above 0.001 also appeared in blood.

This clonotype was counted a few times. Its antigen remains unidentified. First hyperthyroidism diagnosis is when the blood sample was obtained, before any ophthalmopathy symptoms. TCR beta CDR3 region amplification was performed from RNA transcripts. A set of HTBI primers served as the primers for a first-round RT-PCR of the TCR CDR3. MiXCR was run by TCRdb on the multiplex PCR reads, yielding one entry per CDR3 protein. This table has about 360,000 distinct CDR3 sequences, approximately 13% appearing once. This receptor was obtained from a man aged 25-45 years with Graves' hyperthyroidism that later progressed to Graves' ophthalmopathy. Input material: blood.

The CDR3 DNA is TGTGCCTGGAGTGTATTGACAGATAATTCACCCCTCCACTTT. It translates to CAWSVLTDNSPLHF. The chain links TRBV30 to TRBJ1-6; possibly TRBD1 for D (5 bases). The germline V gene has CDR1 GTSNPN and CDR2 SVGIG (reference sequence). This CDR3 is built from 14 residues. V was clipped by 0 bases and J by 5 bases, with 8 bases between them.